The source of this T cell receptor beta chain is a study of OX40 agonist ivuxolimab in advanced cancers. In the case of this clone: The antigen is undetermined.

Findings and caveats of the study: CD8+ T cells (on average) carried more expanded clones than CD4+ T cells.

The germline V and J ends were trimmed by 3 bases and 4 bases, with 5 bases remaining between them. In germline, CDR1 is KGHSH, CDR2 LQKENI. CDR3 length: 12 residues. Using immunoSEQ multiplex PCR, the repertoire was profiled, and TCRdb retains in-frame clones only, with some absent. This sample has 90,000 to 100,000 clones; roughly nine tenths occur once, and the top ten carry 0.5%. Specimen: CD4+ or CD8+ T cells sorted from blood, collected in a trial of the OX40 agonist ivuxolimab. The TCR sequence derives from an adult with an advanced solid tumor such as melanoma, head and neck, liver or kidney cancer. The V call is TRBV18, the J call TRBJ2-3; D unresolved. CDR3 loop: CASSPGPDTQYF. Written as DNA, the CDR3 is TGTGCCAGCTCACCCGGCCCAGATACGCAGTATTTT.